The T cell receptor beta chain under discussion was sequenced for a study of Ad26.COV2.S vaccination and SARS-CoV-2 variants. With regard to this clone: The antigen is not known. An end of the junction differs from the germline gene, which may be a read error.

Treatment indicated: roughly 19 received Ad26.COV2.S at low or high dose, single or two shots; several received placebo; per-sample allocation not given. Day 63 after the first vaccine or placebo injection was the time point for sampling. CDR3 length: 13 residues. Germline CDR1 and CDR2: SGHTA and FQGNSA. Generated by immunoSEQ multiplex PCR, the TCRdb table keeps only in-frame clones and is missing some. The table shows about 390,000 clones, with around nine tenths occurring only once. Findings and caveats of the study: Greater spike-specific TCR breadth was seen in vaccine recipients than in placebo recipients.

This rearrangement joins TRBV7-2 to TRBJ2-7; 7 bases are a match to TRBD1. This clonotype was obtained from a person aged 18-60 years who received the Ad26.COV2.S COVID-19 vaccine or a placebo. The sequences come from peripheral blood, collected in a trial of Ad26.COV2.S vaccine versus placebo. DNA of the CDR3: TGTGCCAGCAGGTTAGGGGGCGCGCGGGAGCAGTACTTC. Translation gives CASRLGGAREQYF. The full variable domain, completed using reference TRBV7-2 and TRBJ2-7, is GAGVSQSPSNKVTEKGKDVELRCDPISGHTALYWYRQSLGQGLEFLIYFQGNSAPDKSGLPSDRFSAERTGGSVSTLTIQRTQQEDSAVYLCASRLGGAREQYFGPGTRLTVT.